The entry below describes one TCR beta chain. Its target is unknown. Both 60 Vbeta primers and 13 Jbeta primers went into the PCR. In the original processing: As a later analysis found, there were about 80 million unique TCR beta chains, of which some 10 million were shared. TCRdb's copy holds only in-frame clones and misses some; the assay was immunoSEQ multiplex PCR. The V and J calls and clone size are taken from that table; D and trimming were inferred from the DNA. The sample includes tens of thousands of clones, roughly 74% seen only once; the top ten take roughly 1.4%. The ends lost 6 bases at V and 5 bases at J; junction bases unmatched: 5. The germline gives CDR1 MRHNA, CDR2 SNTAGT. The CDR3 covers 14 residues. These data come from a study of cytomegalovirus exposure and HLA in healthy donors. Study-wide results and limits: Later analysis revealed greater clonal expansion in HLA-associated TCR beta chains than in equally common others.

The gene calls are TRBV6-4 and TRBJ1-5; 9 nucleotides agree with TRBD1. The clonotype was recovered from a female donor in good health and CMV-seronegative. Sequencing was carried out using PBMCs. For the CDR3, the DNA is TGTGCCAGCAGCCTTAGACAGGGGGATCAGCCCCAGCATTTT. Its translation is CASSLRQGDQPQHF.